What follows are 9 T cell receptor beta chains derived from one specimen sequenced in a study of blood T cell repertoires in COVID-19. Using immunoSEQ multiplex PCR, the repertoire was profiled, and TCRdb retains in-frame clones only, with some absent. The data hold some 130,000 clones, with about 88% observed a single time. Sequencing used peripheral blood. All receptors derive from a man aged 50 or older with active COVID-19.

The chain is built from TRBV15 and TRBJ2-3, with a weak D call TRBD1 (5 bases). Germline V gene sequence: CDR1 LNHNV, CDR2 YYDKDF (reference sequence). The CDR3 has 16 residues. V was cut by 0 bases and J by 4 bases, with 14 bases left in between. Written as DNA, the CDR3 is TGTGCCACCAGCAGAGATCAGGGTTTGGTGTCAGATACGCAGTATTTT. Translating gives CATSRDQGLVSDTQYF.

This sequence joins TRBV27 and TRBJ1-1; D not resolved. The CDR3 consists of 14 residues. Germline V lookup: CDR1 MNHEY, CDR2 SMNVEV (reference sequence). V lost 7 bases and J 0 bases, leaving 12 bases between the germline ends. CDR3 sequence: CASNRRAMNTEAFF. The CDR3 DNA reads TGTGCCAGCAATCGGCGGGCGATGAACACTGAAGCTTTCTTT.

CDR3 sequence (DNA): TGTGCCTGGAGTGAGACAGGGGGCCGTCAGCCCCAGCATTTT. It specifies CAWSETGGRQPQHF. V is TRBV30 and J is TRBJ1-5, with 10 bases aligning to TRBD1. Germline V CDR1 and CDR2: GTSNPN, SVGIG (reference sequence). Trimming cost V 1 base and J 6 bases; bases outside gene matches: 3. This CDR3 has 14 amino acids.

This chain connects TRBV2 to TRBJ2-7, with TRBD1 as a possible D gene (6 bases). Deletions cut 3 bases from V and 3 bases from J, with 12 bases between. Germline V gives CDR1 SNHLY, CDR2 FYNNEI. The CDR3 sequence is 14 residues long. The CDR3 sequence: CASSEGTYLYEQYF. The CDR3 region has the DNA TGTGCCAGCAGTGAGGGGACATACCTCTACGAGCAGTACTTC.

CDR3 coding DNA: TGTGCCAGTAGTACTCCAAGACAGGTCCGGGAGCAGTTCTTC. This encodes CASSTPRQVREQFF. J is TRBJ2-1 and V is TRBV19; tentatively, D is TRBD1 (6 bases). This CDR3 has 14 residues. With 4 bases removed from V and 10 bases from J, the gap between germline ends came to 17 bases. Germline V CDR1 and CDR2: LNHDA, SQIVND (reference sequence). The variable domain in full, completed from reference TRBV19 and TRBJ2-1, reads DGGITQSPKYLFRKEGQNVTLSCEQNLNHDAMYWYRQDPGQGLRLIYYSQIVNDFQKGDIAEGYSVSREKKESFPLTVTSAQKNPTAFYLCASSTPRQVREQFFGPGTRLTVL.

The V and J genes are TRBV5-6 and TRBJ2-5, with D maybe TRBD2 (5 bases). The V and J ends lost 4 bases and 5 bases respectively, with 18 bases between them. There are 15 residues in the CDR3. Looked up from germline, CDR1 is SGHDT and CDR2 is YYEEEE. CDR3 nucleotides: TGTGCCAGCAGCCCGACGGCGGTACTAGGGGAGACCCAGTACTTC. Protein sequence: CASSPTAVLGETQYF.

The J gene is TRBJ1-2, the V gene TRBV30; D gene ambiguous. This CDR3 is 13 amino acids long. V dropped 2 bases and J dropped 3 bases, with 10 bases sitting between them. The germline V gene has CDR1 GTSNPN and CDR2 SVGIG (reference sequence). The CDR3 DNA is TGTGCCTGGAGTTCTCAGGCCCACTATGGCTACACCTTC. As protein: CAWSSQAHYGYTF.

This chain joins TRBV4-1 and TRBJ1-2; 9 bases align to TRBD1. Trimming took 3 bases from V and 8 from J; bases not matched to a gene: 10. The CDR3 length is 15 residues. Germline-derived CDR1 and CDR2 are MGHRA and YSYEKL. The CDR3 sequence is CASSQDPGQGRGYTF. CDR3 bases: TGCGCCAGCAGCCAGGATCCGGGACAGGGTCGCGGCTACACCTTC.

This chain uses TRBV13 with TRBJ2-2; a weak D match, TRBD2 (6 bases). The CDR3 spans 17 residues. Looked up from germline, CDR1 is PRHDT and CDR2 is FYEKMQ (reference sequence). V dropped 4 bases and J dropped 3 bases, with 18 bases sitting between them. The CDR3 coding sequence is TGTGCCAGCAGCTCCACGGAGGGGCAGGGACACACCGGGGAGCTGTTTTTT. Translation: CASSSTEGQGHTGELFF.